The clone carrying this T cell receptor (beta chain) has a count of ten or more. Looked up from germline, CDR1 is MDHEN and CDR2 is SYDVKM. Between the trimmed V and J ends, which lost 2 bases and 4 bases, there was a span of 12 bases. The CDR3 covers 14 residues. These data belong to a study of early T cells in non-severe SARS-CoV-2 infection. TCRdb reanalysed the 5' RACE reads using MiXCR and keeps one entry per CDR3 protein. The sample lists just over 70,000 distinct CDR3 sequences, roughly an eighth occurring once. Sequenced sample: whole blood. The clonotype was recovered from an adult who was a healthcare worker with PCR-confirmed SARS-CoV-2 infection or an uninfected control (not recorded which). The chain carries TRBV28 and TRBJ2-7; tentatively, D is TRBD2 (7 bases). The CDR3 DNA reads as TGTGCCAGCAGTTTACGGGGGGCTGTGTACGAGCAGTACTTC. Encoded protein: CASSLRGAVYEQYF. Looking up the rest from reference TRBV28 and TRBJ2-7 gives the full variable domain: DVKVTQSSRYLVKRTGEKVFLECVQDMDHENMFWYRQDPGLGLRLIYFSYDVKMKEKGDIPEGYSVSREKKERFSLILESASTNQTSMYLCASSLRGAVYEQYFGPGTRLTVT.